These 2 T cell receptor beta chains were all obtained from the same sample, sequenced in a study of blood T cell repertoires in COVID-19. The data were produced by immunoSEQ multiplex PCR, yet TCRdb's version contains in-frame clones alone and is incomplete. The sample lists roughly 400,000 clones, 91% seen once, with about 0.9% in the top ten. Sequenced sample: PBMCs or T cells enriched from blood (not recorded which). The receptors shown here come from a woman aged 40-49 years who had been exposed to COVID-19.

The chain carries TRBV6-6 and TRBJ1-2; 8 nucleotides match TRBD1. The ends lost 5 bases at V and 2 bases at J; junction bases unmatched: 4. Germline values: CDR1 MNHNY, CDR2 SVGAGI (reference sequence). This CDR3 is 14 amino acids long. The CDR3 DNA sequence: TGTGCCAGCAGTACTACAGGGGGAAACTATGGCTACACCTTC. It is translated as CASSTTGGNYGYTF.

This chain links TRBV29-1 with TRBJ1-3; the D is unclear. Trimming removed 5 bases from V and 6 bases from J, with 14 bases in between. The CDR3 is made up of 13 amino acids. Per the germline V gene, CDR1 is SQVTM and CDR2 is ANQGSEA. The CDR3 here is CSVIVPPSNTIYF. DNA for the CDR3: TGCAGCGTTATAGTCCCCCCTTCAAACACCATATATTTT.